This T cell receptor beta chain came from a study of T-cell reconstitution after alpha-beta-depleted transplantation in children. This CDR3 comprises 16 residues. Germline V gene sequence: CDR1 SGHDT, CDR2 YYEEEE. V dropped 8 bases and J dropped 4 bases, with 24 bases sitting between them. On this clonotype itself: Its cognate antigen is unknown.

The authors prepared the TCRbeta library with unique molecular identifiers. TCRdb recomputed calls from the PCR reads with MiXCR, one row per CDR3 protein. The sample holds about 250,000 distinct CDR3 sequences, more than 20% seen once. General study results and limits: Reportedly, only several hundred clones from non-depleted graft cells drove alpha-beta T-cell counts at about two months. Counts and diversity of T cells one year after transplant came mostly from newly produced T cells. In some patients, recipient T cells and intrathymic progenitors surviving conditioning explained high day-60 diversity.

This sequence originates from a female patient aged 2-15 years who had a stem cell transplant for congenital amegakaryocytic thrombocytopenia, so the T cells may come from the graft donor. This material consisted of PBMCs, mostly from graft donor cells, taken 360 days after TCRalphabeta/CD19-depleted stem cell transplant. The chain links TRBV5-6 to TRBJ2-5; D possibly matches TRBD1 or TRBD2 (5 bases each). The CDR3 DNA sequence: TGTGCCAGTTCGAGGGGTCGGGCGAGCGTCTTAGAGACCCAGTACTTC. Protein: CASSRGRASVLETQYF.